Sequencing of this TCR beta chain was carried out in a study of blood T cell repertoires in COVID-19. The wider study: Sources were T cells, B-cell-depleted T cells, or PBMCs; the material itself was cDNA or gDNA.

Germline assignment: CDR1 LNHDA and CDR2 SQIVND (reference sequence). The CDR3 runs 14 residues. V lost 3 bases, J lost 1 base, and 6 bases lay in between. Per the original methods: Reference gene primer amplification yielded estimated nucleated cell counts. Sequencing used immunoSEQ multiplex PCR; TCRdb keeps in-frame clones, though not all of them. V, J and clone size are taken as reported in that table, and D and trimming were inferred from the DNA itself. Of over 250,000 clones listed, around 86% are singletons. Material: peripheral blood. The V gene is TRBV19, the J gene TRBJ2-2; D unclear. The TCR was taken from a man between 40 and 49 years old who had recovered from COVID-19. Written as DNA, the CDR3 is TGTGCCAGTAGTATTACTTGGAACACCGGGGAGCTGTTTTTT. This sequence encodes CASSITWNTGELFF.